These 20 T cell receptor beta chains came from one sample sequenced in a study of T cells in localized non-small cell lung cancer. Here immunoSEQ multiplex PCR was the method, and the copy in TCRdb shows in-frame clones only, minus some. Among 75,000 to 90,000 clones listed, roughly 86% were seen once. The starting material was peripheral blood, obtained before any cancer treatment. These receptors were collected from a man aged 35 to 70 with stage I lung adenocarcinoma.

This clone was counted only a few times. The CDR3 is CASSLEGTEVHGYTF. The CDR3 nucleotides read TGTGCCAGCAGCTTAGAGGGGACAGAGGTTCATGGCTACACCTTC. This chain links TRBV7-2 with TRBJ1-2; TRBD1 matches 7 bases. CDR1 and CDR2 (germline): SGHTA, FQGNSA. The CDR3 consists of 15 residues. After removal of 1 base from V and 6 bases from J, the junction contained 8 bases not matched to a gene.

This chain uses TRBV30 with TRBJ1-1; no definite D call. Trimming cost V 0 bases and J 0 bases, with 5 bases left between them. CDR3 length: 13 residues. Germline V lookup: CDR1 GTSNPN, CDR2 SVGIG (reference sequence). The DNA of the CDR3 is TGTGCCTGGAGTGTCCAGCTGAACACTGAAGCTTTCTTT. Translating gives CAWSVQLNTEAFF.

This clone has only one observation. J is TRBJ1-5 and V is TRBV30; 11 bases are a match to TRBD1. V lost 2 bases and J lost 4; bases outside the gene matches: 4. CDR1 GTSNPN and CDR2 SVGIG come from the germline V gene (reference sequence). There are 15 residues in the CDR3. CDR3 DNA sequence: TGTGCCTGGAGTTTCGGGACAGGGGGGAATCAGCCCCAGCATTTT. It translates to CAWSFGTGGNQPQHF.

This chain connects TRBV2 to TRBJ1-2; 7 bases align to TRBD1. Looked up from germline, CDR1 is SNHLY and CDR2 is FYNNEI. J was trimmed by 2 bases and V by 6 bases; bases with no gene match: 6. This CDR3 comprises 14 residues. Here the CDR3 reads CASRGGQPNYGYTF. The DNA of the CDR3 is TGTGCCAGCAGGGGGGGACAGCCCAACTATGGCTACACCTTC.

V usage is TRBV5-4 and J usage is TRBJ1-2; tentatively, D is TRBD1 (6 bases). V was trimmed by 3 bases and J by 5 bases, leaving 17 bases between them. Germline CDR1 SGHNT, CDR2 YYREEE (reference sequence). The CDR3 extends over 15 amino acids. Here the CDR3 reads CASSSGGGAGYGYTF. The CDR3 nucleotides are TGTGCCAGCAGCTCGGGCGGGGGCGCTGGATATGGCTACACCTTC.

The V call is TRBV7-8, the J call TRBJ1-4; TRBD1 agrees at 7 bases. V lost 0 bases and J lost 8; bases outside the gene matches: 12. This CDR3 is built from 17 residues. Germline V CDR1 and CDR2: SGHVS, FQNEAQ. The CDR3 is CASSLAGRGTVGEKLFF. For the CDR3, the DNA is TGTGCCAGCAGCTTAGCGGGGAGGGGGACAGTAGGGGAAAAACTGTTTTTT. Complete variable domain (other parts from reference TRBV7-8 and TRBJ1-4): GAGVSQSPRYKVAKRGQDVALRCDPISGHVSLFWYQQALGQGPEFLTYFQNEAQLDKSGLPSDRFFAERPEGSVSTLKIQRTQQEDSAVYLCASSLAGRGTVGEKLFFGSGTQLSVL.

The chain is built from TRBV15 and TRBJ2-7; D unclear. Trimming shortened V by 1 base and J by 3 bases, and 13 bases separated the two germline ends. Germline V gene data show CDR1 as LNHNV and CDR2 as YYDKDF (reference sequence). This CDR3 region has 15 residues. The CDR3 DNA follows: TGTGCCACCAGCAGAGCCGCCACTTGGAGCTACGAGCAGTACTTC. It codes for CATSRAATWSYEQYF.

The V and J genes are TRBV25-1 and TRBJ2-7, with TRBD1 matching 10 bases. After removal of 3 bases from V and 2 bases from J, the junction contained 4 bases not matched to a gene. The CDR3 extends over 15 amino acids. Looked up from germline, CDR1 is MGHDK and CDR2 is SYGVNS. Written as DNA, the CDR3 is TGTGCCAGCAGTGACCGGGACAGGGGCACCTACGAGCAGTACTTC. It specifies CASSDRDRGTYEQYF.

This chain joins TRBV19 and TRBJ2-4, with D unresolved. The germline V gene encodes CDR1 LNHDA and CDR2 SQIVND (reference sequence). This CDR3 is 15 amino acids long. Trimming removed 5 bases at V and 3 bases at J, with 14 bases between. CDR3 bases: TGTGCCAGTAGTTTAGGTGGCCCGGGCAAAAACATTCAGTACTTC. Translated, it gives CASSLGGPGKNIQYF.

This chain joins TRBV5-1 and TRBJ2-3, with TRBD1 matching 7 bases. Germline-derived CDR1 and CDR2 are SGHRS and YFSETQ. This CDR3 region has 16 residues. Trimming at V came to 4 bases and at J to 2 bases, leaving 10 bases not matched to a gene. The CDR3 DNA sequence: TGCGCCAGCAGCAGTACGGGACAGCCTTACACAGATACGCAGTATTTT. Translation: CASSSTGQPYTDTQYF.

The J gene is TRBJ1-6, the V gene TRBV4-1; TRBD1 matches at 7 bases. V shed 8 bases, J shed 8 bases, and the junction held 9 bases outside the gene matches. CDR3 length: 14 amino acids. Per germline, CDR1 MGHRA and CDR2 YSYEKL. The CDR3 DNA is TGCGCCAGCCAGCCGGGACAGTCATATTCACCCCTCCACTTT. This codes for CASQPGQSYSPLHF.

This clone has just one count. The chain combines TRBV7-3 with TRBJ2-3; 13 bases align to TRBD2. The germline CDR1 and CDR2 sequences are SGHTA and FQGTGA. V gave up 4 bases and J gave up 6 bases; unmatched junction bases: 10. The CDR3 totals 17 residues. The CDR3 loop reads CASSSLGTSGIVDTQYF. The CDR3 DNA follows: TGTGCCAGCAGCTCCCTTGGGACTAGCGGGATTGTTGATACGCAGTATTTT.

The chain employs TRBV2 and TRBJ2-5; possible D gene TRBD1, 6 bases. Germline V gives CDR1 SNHLY, CDR2 FYNNEI. The V end lost 6 bases, the J end lost 5 bases, and 19 bases lay between the germline ends. CDR3 size: 15 residues. Here the CDR3 DNA reads TGTGCCAGCAGGAAGATAAGGGGGTCCGGGGAGACCCAGTACTTC. Translated, it gives CASRKIRGSGETQYF.

A remark on this clone: Other DNA sequences within the sample encode an identical CDR3. The V gene is TRBV2, the J gene TRBJ2-5; no clear D. V lost 6 bases and J 5 bases, leaving 4 bases between the germline ends. In germline, CDR1 is SNHLY, CDR2 FYNNEI. This CDR3 is built from 10 residues. CDR3 sequence: CASREETQYF. CDR3 coding DNA: TGTGCCAGCAGAGAGGAGACCCAGTACTTC.

The chain links TRBV6-5 to TRBJ2-4, with D maybe TRBD2 (5 bases). The germline V gene has CDR1 MNHEY and CDR2 SVGAGI. The CDR3 is made up of 14 amino acids. V was shortened by 5 bases and J by 0 bases, with 8 bases between the two germline ends. CDR3 loop: CASSTGIAKNIQYF. CDR3 bases: TGTGCCAGCAGTACGGGAATAGCCAAAAACATTCAGTACTTC.

The V gene is TRBV11-2, the J gene TRBJ1-5; 9 positions agree with TRBD1. CDR3 size: 16 residues. After removal of 6 bases from V and 0 bases from J, the junction contained 6 bases not matched to a gene. From germline, CDR1 is SGHAT and CDR2 FQNNGV. DNA for the CDR3: TGTGCCAGCAGACGTCCGGGACAGGGTAGCAATCAGCCCCAGCATTTT. This gives the protein CASRRPGQGSNQPQHF.

This chain links TRBV7-9 with TRBJ1-2, with D possibly being TRBD1 (6 bases). Trimming left V 6 bases short and J 1 base short, with 12 bases between. CDR3 length equals 14 residues. CDR1 and CDR2 (germline): SEHNR, FQNEAQ (reference sequence). The CDR3 nucleotides read TGTGCCAGCAGTTCAGGGGTTCTTAACTATGGCTACACCTTC. Translating gives CASSSGVLNYGYTF.

This rearrangement joins TRBV19 to TRBJ2-1, with D possibly being TRBD1 (5 bases). The CDR3 length is 15 residues. Trimming took 5 bases from V and 2 from J, leaving 13 bases between them. Per germline, CDR1 LNHDA and CDR2 SQIVND (reference sequence). CDR3 in DNA: TGTGCCAGTAGTCCCGGAGACAGCACCTACAATGAGCAGTTCTTC. Its protein is CASSPGDSTYNEQFF.

This clone appeared a few times. This chain connects TRBV7-3 to TRBJ2-7, with D possibly being TRBD1 (6 bases). Trimming left V 5 bases short and J 5 bases short, with 13 bases between. The CDR3 consists of 13 residues. Per the germline V gene, CDR1 is SGHTA and CDR2 is FQGTGA. CDR3: CASSRRGAHEQYF. The CDR3 nucleotides read TGTGCCAGCAGCCGCAGGGGAGCTCACGAGCAGTACTTC.

The V call is TRBV14, the J call TRBJ2-3; maybe TRBD1 (5 bases). Germline CDR1 SGHDN, CDR2 FVKESK. This CDR3 region has 15 residues. V dropped 4 bases and J dropped 2 bases, with 13 bases sitting between them. CDR3 sequence reads: CASSRMWGDTDTQYF. The DNA for the CDR3 is TGTGCCAGCAGCCGTATGTGGGGCGACACAGATACGCAGTATTTT.